The sequence of this TCR beta chain was determined in a study of cytomegalovirus exposure and HLA in healthy donors. The table lists this clone with a few counts. The target antigen is unknown. Primers included in the PCR were 60 Vbeta and 13 Jbeta primers. Produced via immunoSEQ multiplex PCR; TCRdb's table is partial and in-frame only. The repertoire holds about 160,000 clones, with roughly 80% as singletons. General study points: A later analysis linked a missense variant in DCLRE1C to the trimming of TCR beta V and J genes. In vitro data verified a few CMV-associated chains as specific for CMV antigens.

This CDR3 comprises 19 residues. In germline, CDR1 is LNHDA, CDR2 SQIVND (reference sequence). V trimming: 0 bases; J trimming: 3 bases; junction bases outside the gene matches: 11. The clonotype comes from a man aged 35-49 years in good health and CMV-seronegative. Material: PBMCs. V is TRBV19 and J is TRBJ1-5; 10 nucleotides align to TRBD1. The CDR3 here is CASSIDRRDRGPFNQPQHF. The CDR3 nucleotides are TGTGCCAGTAGTATAGATCGCCGGGACAGGGGCCCTTTCAATCAGCCCCAGCATTTT.